The present TCR beta chain was sequenced within a study of T cells in Graves' hyperthyroidism and ophthalmopathy. Amplified TCR beta CDR3 regions derived from RNA transcripts. In the first-round RT-PCR of the TCR CDR3, the HTBI primer set was used. TCRdb analysed the multiplex PCR reads with MiXCR anew, one entry per CDR3 protein. The table includes some 370,000 distinct CDR3 sequences, about 18% detected once. General observations from the study: Using 13 V-J features, a model discriminated ophthalmopathy from stable hyperthyroidism.

V was cut by 6 bases and J by 4 bases, with 12 bases left in between. The CDR3 extends over 13 amino acids. Germline V CDR1 and CDR2: LNHDA, SQIVND (reference sequence). A remark on this clonotype: Its antigen is not known.

Source material: blood. J is TRBJ1-1 and V is TRBV19; possible D gene TRBD1, 6 bases. The sequence was obtained from a woman aged 25 to 39 with Graves' hyperthyroidism that later progressed to Graves' ophthalmopathy. DNA of the CDR3: TGTGCCAGTAGACAGGGTTGGATCACTGAAGCTTTCTTT. This encodes CASRQGWITEAFF.